This T cell receptor (beta chain) came from a study of shared clonotypes between healthy human individuals. Study results and caveats: The sharing of 4.5% to 5.5% of naive CD4 clonotypes was seen across a handful of donors.

Of note for this clone: Its antigen remains unidentified.

Donors, healthy HIV-negative adults, lacked recent acute infections or vaccinations. All the donors were Caucasian adults who lived in Nashville, Tennessee. Profiled with immunoSEQ multiplex PCR; TCRdb holds only in-frame clones, not every one. Of roughly 2.5 million clones listed, approximately 90% were seen once; the top ten hold roughly 0.13%. The TCR was taken from a young man in good health. The sample comprised naive CD4+ T cells sorted from blood. Subset: CD45RA+ positively selected.

The CDR3 sequence is CASSLESAELNEKLFF. The CDR3 DNA reads as TGCGCCAGCAGCTTGGAATCGGCCGAACTTAATGAAAAACTGTTTTTT. The chain joins TRBV5-1 to TRBJ1-4, with no clear D. This CDR3 is built from 16 residues. V was pared by 0 bases and J by 4 bases, with 13 bases between. Germline V gives CDR1 SGHRS, CDR2 YFSETQ.